The 22 T cell receptor beta chains reported below all come from one sample, sequenced in a study of blood T cell repertoires in COVID-19. Only in-frame clones appear in the TCRdb table, and some are missing; sequencing was by immunoSEQ multiplex PCR. The table shows under 150,000 clones, with roughly nine tenths occurring only once. Material for sequencing was peripheral blood. The receptors were gathered from a man aged 55-75 years with COVID-19, enrolled during active disease.

The chain has TRBV6-4 and TRBJ2-1, with 8 bases that match TRBD2. The CDR3 extends over 14 amino acids. Germline V gene sequence: CDR1 MRHNA, CDR2 SNTAGT. V was pared by 0 bases and J by 10 bases, with 5 bases of the junction left unmatched. Written as DNA, the CDR3 is TGTGCCAGCAGTGACTCAGCGGGAGCCCGGGAGCAGTTCTTC. This translates into CASSDSAGAREQFF.

V is TRBV7-2 and J is TRBJ1-1; D perhaps matches TRBD1 (5 bases). CDR1 is SGHTA, CDR2 FQGNSA, per germline. Trimming removed 5 bases from V and 5 bases from J, with 12 bases in between. The CDR3 is made up of 13 amino acids. Written as DNA, the CDR3 is TGTGCCAGCAGCCCGCGGGGGAGAACTGAAGCTTTCTTT. It encodes CASSPRGRTEAFF.

V and J are TRBV10-3 and TRBJ1-5; 8 bases are shared with TRBD1. The germline V gene has CDR1 ENHRY and CDR2 SYGVKD. V lost 5 bases, J lost 6 bases, and 24 bases stayed unmatched. The CDR3 is 20 amino acids. CDR3 bases: TGTGCCATCAGTTCTTCTTGGGGGACAGGAGGGGACGTAGGGGGTCAGCCCCAGCATTTT. Translating it yields CAISSSWGTGGDVGGQPQHF.

V and J are TRBV6-5 and TRBJ2-5; D remains ambiguous. In germline, CDR1 is MNHEY, CDR2 SVGAGI. This CDR3 has 12 amino acids. V lost 8 bases, J lost 4 bases, and 11 bases lay in between. The CDR3 nucleotides are TGTGCCAGCCGCCTGTCAGGAGAGACCCAGTACTTC. This sequence encodes CASRLSGETQYF.

This sequence joins TRBV30 and TRBJ2-2; 7 nucleotides agree with TRBD1. CDR3 length: 14 amino acids. J lost 4 bases, V lost 2 bases, and 4 bases had no gene match. The germline V gene encodes CDR1 GTSNPN and CDR2 SVGIG (reference sequence). The CDR3 region is CAWSYNRGTGELFF. The CDR3 nucleotides read TGTGCCTGGAGTTACAACAGGGGCACCGGGGAGCTGTTTTTT.

The chain recombines TRBV2 with TRBJ2-1, with 8 bases matching TRBD2. The CDR3 covers 13 residues. Germline V CDR1 and CDR2: SNHLY, FYNNEI. J was trimmed by 10 bases and V by 8 bases; bases with no gene match: 10. Here the CDR3 DNA reads TGTGCCAGCGCTGGGGAGCGGGAGAAGGAGCAGTTCTTC. It yields the protein CASAGEREKEQFF.

The J gene is TRBJ1-5, the V gene TRBV19; 7 nucleotides match TRBD1. V lost 7 bases to trimming and J lost 4 bases; unmatched junction nucleotides: 10. The CDR3 length is 15 residues. Germline-derived CDR1 and CDR2 are LNHDA and SQIVND (reference sequence). The DNA for the CDR3 is TGTGCCAGTACCACCGCGGGGACAGCTAATCAGCCCCAGCATTTT. Protein sequence: CASTTAGTANQPQHF.

The gene calls are TRBV20-1 and TRBJ1-2; perhaps TRBD1 as D (5 bases). Trimming pared 6 bases from V and 7 bases from J, leaving 12 bases between. Germline CDR1 DFQATT, CDR2 SNEGSKA (reference sequence). The CDR3 loop spans 11 amino acids. In nucleotides, the CDR3 is TGCAGTGCAAACCTCGGGGGTGGCTACACCTTC. Residues: CSANLGGGYTF.

The chain joins TRBV27 to TRBJ1-6; 9 bases line up with TRBD1. The CDR3 is made up of 14 amino acids. The germline gives CDR1 MNHEY, CDR2 SMNVEV (reference sequence). J lost 8 bases, V lost 7 bases, and 6 bases had no gene match. The chain's CDR3 is CASTSDRGYSPLHF. DNA for the CDR3: TGTGCCAGCACCTCGGACAGGGGATATTCACCCCTCCACTTT.

V is TRBV7-6 and J is TRBJ2-1, with 12 bases aligning to TRBD2. Germline V gives CDR1 SGHVS, CDR2 FNYEAQ. The CDR3 contains 17 residues. Trimming took 6 bases from V and 8 from J; bases not matched to a gene: 14. CDR3 protein: CASSHVLAGGDDDEQFF. CDR3 nucleotides: TGTGCCAGCAGTCATGTACTAGCGGGAGGAGATGACGATGAGCAGTTCTTC.

CDR3 amino acids: CASSLAPTSGTGELFF. The CDR3 DNA sequence: TGTGCCAGCAGCTTAGCGCCGACTAGCGGGACCGGGGAGCTGTTTTTT. V usage is TRBV7-6 and J usage is TRBJ2-2, with 10 bases aligning to TRBD2. V trimming: 0 bases; J trimming: 5 bases; junction bases outside the gene matches: 3. The CDR3 sequence is 16 residues long. Germline V lookup: CDR1 SGHVS, CDR2 FNYEAQ.

The rearrangement joins TRBV19 to TRBJ1-5; D may be TRBD1 (6 bases). V lost 6 bases and J lost 2, with 8 bases in between. This CDR3 contains 13 residues. Germline CDR1 LNHDA, CDR2 SQIVND (reference sequence). The CDR3 DNA follows: TGTGCCAGTAGGGACAGTCGCAATCAGCCCCAGCATTTT. Amino acid sequence: CASRDSRNQPQHF.

This clone came up once. V and J are TRBV19 and TRBJ1-6; 8 bases line up with TRBD1. The CDR3 is 14 amino acids. V shed 10 bases and J 8 bases; nucleotides not matched to a gene: 10. Germline CDR1 LNHDA, CDR2 SQIVND (reference sequence). CDR3 sequence reads: CATNRGTGDSPLHF. The CDR3, as DNA: TGTGCCACCAATAGGGGGACAGGAGATTCACCCCTCCACTTT. Full variable domain (outside the CDR3, taken from reference TRBV19 and TRBJ1-6): DGGITQSPKYLFRKEGQNVTLSCEQNLNHDAMYWYRQDPGQGLRLIYYSQIVNDFQKGDIAEGYSVSREKKESFPLTVTSAQKNPTAFYLCATNRGTGDSPLHFGNGTRLTVT.

The rearrangement uses TRBV28 and TRBJ2-7, with 12 bases lining up with TRBD1. V lost 6 bases and J lost 4; bases outside the gene matches: 7. Germline loops: CDR1 MDHEN, CDR2 SYDVKM. The CDR3 is made up of 15 amino acids. The CDR3 sequence: CASRGGTGGEYEQYF. As DNA, the CDR3 is TGTGCCAGCAGGGGGGGGACAGGGGGCGAGTACGAGCAGTACTTC. The full variable domain, its missing parts supplied by reference TRBV28 and TRBJ2-7, is DVKVTQSSRYLVKRTGEKVFLECVQDMDHENMFWYRQDPGLGLRLIYFSYDVKMKEKGDIPEGYSVSREKKERFSLILESASTNQTSMYLCASRGGTGGEYEQYFGPGTRLTVT.

Turning to this clone: This sample also contains other DNA sequences that code for the same CDR3. The chain joins TRBV27 to TRBJ2-7, with 8 bases that match TRBD1. V lost 6 bases to trimming and J lost 2 bases; unmatched junction nucleotides: 3. The CDR3 runs 13 residues. Germline V CDR1 and CDR2: MNHEY, SMNVEV (reference sequence). CDR3 DNA sequence: TGTGCCAGCAGCGGACAGGGCCCCTACGAGCAGTACTTC. It translates to CASSGQGPYEQYF.

This clone was seen just once. DNA of the CDR3: TGCGCCAGCAGCGTAACAGGGGCTTGGGACAATGAGCAGTTCTTC. Protein: CASSVTGAWDNEQFF. The V and J genes are TRBV5-1 and TRBJ2-1; 7 bases map to TRBD1. Germline loops: CDR1 SGHRS, CDR2 YFSETQ. J was trimmed by 5 bases and V by 4 bases; bases with no gene match: 9. CDR3 length equals 15 residues.

The chain combines TRBV28 with TRBJ1-3; tentatively, D is TRBD1 (5 bases). The germline V gene has CDR1 MDHEN and CDR2 SYDVKM. The germline V and J ends were trimmed by 7 bases and 4 bases, with 17 bases remaining between them. CDR3 length: 15 residues. DNA of the CDR3: TGTGCCAGCATCCCAAGTGGGGCAGTCGGAAACACCATATATTTT. It encodes CASIPSGAVGNTIYF.

This clone came up once. This rearrangement joins TRBV12-3 or TRBV12-4 to TRBJ1-2, with D perhaps TRBD1 (6 bases). This CDR3 comprises 13 residues. The ends were cut back, 6 bases at V and 8 bases at J, with 16 bases in the middle. The CDR3 sequence is CASRNRVSSGYTF. The CDR3 DNA is TGTGCCAGCAGGAACAGGGTTTCCAGCGGCTACACCTTC.

The J gene is TRBJ1-5, the V gene TRBV15; no clear D. The CDR3 is 14 amino acids. The ends were cut back, 1 base at V and 5 bases at J, with 9 bases in the middle. Germline CDR1 is LNHNV and CDR2 is YYDKDF (reference sequence). The CDR3 sequence is CATSRVGPYQPQHF. The CDR3 nucleotides are TGTGCCACCAGCAGAGTTGGGCCCTATCAGCCCCAGCATTTT.

This clone was found a few times. This chain connects TRBV10-2 to TRBJ1-1; a weak D match, TRBD1 (5 bases). The length of the CDR3 is 13 residues. Germline V lookup: CDR1 WSHSY, CDR2 SAAADI. Trimming stripped 0 bases from V and 4 bases from J, with 6 bases between. The CDR3: CASSESGGTEAFF. CDR3 nucleotides: TGCGCCAGCAGTGAGTCGGGGGGCACTGAAGCTTTCTTT.

CDR3 nucleotide sequence: TGTGCCAGCAGCGCCGTAGGGGGTACTACCTACAATGAGCAGTTCTTC. Translating it yields CASSAVGGTTYNEQFF. The V gene is TRBV6-4, the J gene TRBJ2-1; perhaps TRBD1 as D (6 bases). Looked up from germline, CDR1 is MRHNA and CDR2 is SNTAGT. Trimming shortened V by 6 bases and J by 2 bases, and 17 bases separated the two germline ends. This CDR3 is built from 16 residues.

The chain combines TRBV5-1 with TRBJ2-7; D might be TRBD2 (5 bases). Germline V gene lookup returns CDR1 SGHRS and CDR2 YFSETQ. V gave up 0 bases and J gave up 3 bases, with 19 bases separating them. The CDR3 has 17 amino acids. Written as DNA, the CDR3 is TGCGCCAGCAGCTTGGGAGGGAGCGGTGGTGTTAGCTACGAGCAGTACTTC. Translation gives CASSLGGSGGVSYEQYF.